This T cell receptor beta chain is drawn from a study of monozygotic twins with inflammatory bowel disease. After re-calling the 5' RACE reads, TCRdb lists one entry per CDR3 protein, DNA absent. The sample includes roughly 170,000 distinct CDR3 sequences. With respect to this clonotype: Its antigen remains unidentified.

CDR1 is SGHVS, CDR2 FNYEAQ, per germline. The CDR3 is 18 residues long. Study findings and constraints: Twins classed as concordant or discordant showed no difference in repertoire similarity, possibly from limited power.

The clonotype originates from a human donor with ulcerative colitis or Crohn's disease, or a healthy co-twin of an affected twin (not recorded which). The rearrangement joins TRBV7-6 to TRBJ2-1; TCRdb picks TRBD2, but there is no DNA to check that call. Sequenced sample: blood. The CDR3 spells CASSLGGTSGGAWNEQFF.